The clone carrying this T cell receptor (beta chain) was detected only once. Its antigen is as yet unknown. The data derive from a study of T cell repertoires in cytomegalovirus infection. TCRdb reprocessed the reads with MiXCR, giving one entry per CDR3 protein. In the table there are fewer than 1,000,000 distinct CDR3 sequences, more than 25% of which are singletons. This CDR3 is built from 15 residues. Losses at the gene ends were 1 base for V and 4 bases for J; bases not matched to a gene: 4. Germline CDR1 and CDR2: LNHNV and YYDKDF (reference sequence). The chain joins TRBV15 to TRBJ2-3, with 8 positions matching TRBD1. Sequences were derived from cultured CD8+ T cells from PBMCs, sampled from culture after CMV antigen stimulation. This receptor was obtained from a human donor in good health (CMV status not recorded). Some clones in this sample may be carry-over from other donors' samples. The CDR3 sequence is CATSRAGQGPDTQYF. The CDR3 DNA sequence: TGTGCCACCAGCAGAGCCGGACAGGGCCCAGATACGCAGTATTTT.